Below, 22 T cell receptor beta chains from the same sample are listed, as sequenced in a study of blood T cell repertoires in COVID-19. Using immunoSEQ multiplex PCR, the repertoire was profiled, and TCRdb retains in-frame clones only, with some absent. The sample lists about 150,000 clones; 85% to 90% were seen once. The sequenced sample consisted of peripheral blood. These receptors came from a woman aged 40 to 55 with acute or convalescent COVID-19.

The CDR3 sequence: CASSHLGTYGKNTDTQYF. The CDR3 DNA follows: TGTGCCAGCAGCCACCTAGGGACATACGGGAAAAACACAGATACGCAGTATTTT. The chain uses TRBV3-1 (or the pseudogene TRBV3-2) and TRBJ2-3; tentatively, D is TRBD1 (6 bases). Trimming stripped 3 bases from V and 2 bases from J, with 21 bases between. CDR1 and CDR2 (germline): LGHDT, YNNKEL (reference sequence). The CDR3 contains 18 residues.

The rearrangement uses TRBV3-1 (or the pseudogene TRBV3-2) and TRBJ1-1, with D uncertain. Germline V CDR1 and CDR2: LGHDT, YNNKEL (reference sequence). This CDR3 spans 14 amino acids. V was clipped by 2 bases and J by 6 bases, with 13 bases between them. The DNA of the CDR3 is TGTGCCAGCAGCCAATCCGGGATTGACGCTGAAGCTTTCTTT. Its translation is CASSQSGIDAEAFF.

J is TRBJ1-4 and V is TRBV12-3 or TRBV12-4; D is ambiguous. Trimming took off 3 bases at V and 6 bases at J, with 8 bases between the two ends. The CDR3 sequence is 13 residues long. Here the CDR3 reads CASSLVADEKLFF. The CDR3 region has the DNA TGTGCCAGCAGTTTGGTGGCAGATGAAAAACTGTTTTTT.

V gene TRBV6-5 combines with J gene TRBJ1-6; maybe TRBD1 (6 bases). Germline V gene lookup returns CDR1 MNHEY and CDR2 SVGAGI. CDR3 length: 16 residues. Trimming cost V 0 bases and J 0 bases, with 6 bases left between them. This chain's CDR3 is CASSYSDSSYNSPLHF. CDR3 coding DNA: TGTGCCAGCAGTTACTCGGACAGCTCCTATAATTCACCCCTCCACTTT.

The rearrangement joins TRBV9 to TRBJ2-6; possible D gene TRBD1, 5 bases. The germline V gene encodes CDR1 SGDLS and CDR2 YYNGEE. With 3 bases removed from V and 2 bases from J, the gap between germline ends came to 12 bases. The CDR3 is 16 residues long. Here the CDR3 reads CASSGTGTTGANVLTF. CDR3 in DNA: TGTGCCAGCAGCGGTACAGGTACGACTGGGGCCAACGTCCTGACTTTC.

The CDR3 DNA sequence: TGTGCCAGCAGCCAAGGTCGGACAGGGGTTGAGCAGTTCTTC. This codes for CASSQGRTGVEQFF. The gene calls are TRBV3-1 (or the pseudogene TRBV3-2) and TRBJ2-1, with 9 bases lining up with TRBD1. There are 14 residues in the CDR3. Germline CDR1 and CDR2: LGHDT and YNNKEL (reference sequence). Trimming cost V 1 base and J 9 bases; bases outside gene matches: 4.

The chain carries TRBV2 and TRBJ1-4; tentative D call: TRBD1 (6 bases). The CDR3 runs 15 residues. V lost 7 bases and J 7 bases, leaving 19 bases between the germline ends. Germline lookup yields CDR1 SNHLY and CDR2 FYNNEI. The CDR3 DNA reads TGTGCCAGCAACACACAGGGATCCCCTGGTGAAAAACTGTTTTTT. Its translation: CASNTQGSPGEKLFF.

This rearrangement joins TRBV3-1 (or the pseudogene TRBV3-2) to TRBJ2-1; 8 bases map to TRBD2. Germline V gene data show CDR1 as LGHDT and CDR2 as YNNKEL (reference sequence). J gave up 7 bases and V 1 base, and 9 bases lay outside the gene matches. CDR3 size: 16 residues. In DNA, the CDR3 is TGTGCCAGCAGCCAAGGTGCGGGGGGTCATGGGAATGAGCAGTTCTTC. This gives the protein CASSQGAGGHGNEQFF.

The V and J genes are TRBV6-5 and TRBJ1-2; perhaps TRBD1 as D (5 bases). Trimming left V 11 bases short and J 2 bases short, with 15 bases between. Germline CDR1 MNHEY, CDR2 SVGAGI. The CDR3 runs to 13 residues. The CDR3 region has the DNA TGTGCCTCCCGGCAGGGAGGAAACTATGGCTACACCTTC. It yields the protein CASRQGGNYGYTF.

The chain combines TRBV7-9 with TRBJ2-1; 9 bases are shared with TRBD1. With V trimmed by 5 bases and J by 2 bases, 4 bases remained unmatched. Per germline, CDR1 SEHNR and CDR2 FQNEAQ (reference sequence). The CDR3 totals 15 residues. CDR3 sequence (DNA): TGTGCCAGCAGCCGCTGGGACAGGGCCTACAATGAGCAGTTCTTC. The encoded protein is CASSRWDRAYNEQFF.

V and J are TRBV12-5 and TRBJ2-3, with a possible D match to TRBD2 (6 bases). CDR3 size: 16 residues. The ends were cut back, 7 bases at V and 2 bases at J, with 19 bases in the middle. Per the germline V gene, CDR1 is LGHNT and CDR2 is FRNRAP. This CDR3 reads CASVSGTPSFTDTQYF. CDR3 coding DNA: TGTGCTAGTGTGTCCGGGACTCCATCTTTCACAGATACGCAGTATTTT.

J is TRBJ2-3 and V is TRBV7-9; a possible D gene is TRBD2 (5 bases). The CDR3 length is 16 residues. The germline V gene encodes CDR1 SEHNR and CDR2 FQNEAQ (reference sequence). V was clipped by 5 bases and J by 0 bases, with 15 bases between them. CDR3 amino acids: CASSKSVSESTDTQYF. For the CDR3, the DNA is TGTGCCAGCAGCAAATCGGTTAGCGAAAGCACAGATACGCAGTATTTT.

CDR3 residues: CASSLGSSGNTGELFF. The DNA of the CDR3 is TGCGCCAGCAGCTTGGGGTCTAGCGGCAACACCGGGGAGCTGTTTTTT. This chain uses TRBV5-1 with TRBJ2-2, with 7 bases identical to TRBD2. Germline V gene sequence: CDR1 SGHRS, CDR2 YFSETQ. The CDR3 consists of 16 residues. The ends lost 0 bases at V and 2 bases at J; junction bases unmatched: 4.

This chain joins TRBV7-9 and TRBJ2-2; no clear D gene. The V gene's germline CDR1 is SEHNR and CDR2 FQNEAQ (reference sequence). CDR3 length: 13 residues. Trimming took off 8 bases at V and 6 bases at J, with 13 bases between the two ends. Here the CDR3 DNA reads TGTGCCAGCCGGAGTCCCCGCCCCGGGGAGCTGTTTTTT. It is translated as CASRSPRPGELFF.

CDR3 nucleotides: TGCGCCAGCTTACAAGTCGAGGGGGGGATGAACACTGAAGCTTTCTTT. Translation gives CASLQVEGGMNTEAFF. The chain links TRBV4-1 to TRBJ1-1; tentative D call: TRBD1 (6 bases). The CDR3 loop spans 16 amino acids. Deletions cut 8 bases from V and 0 bases from J, with 19 bases between. Germline assignment: CDR1 MGHRA and CDR2 YSYEKL.

The rearrangement uses TRBV5-6 and TRBJ2-3; TRBD1 matches 7 bases. Losses at the gene ends were 0 bases for V and 14 bases for J; bases not matched to a gene: 15. CDR1 is SGHDT, CDR2 YYEEEE, per germline. The CDR3 is 15 amino acids. Here the CDR3 DNA reads TGTGCCAGCAGCTTGGATTTTAGCGCGCCGACAGGGAGGTATTTT. It codes for CASSLDFSAPTGRYF.

This chain links TRBV5-1 with TRBJ2-3; the match to TRBD1 covers 8 bases. The J segment lost 5 bases and the V segment lost 4 bases, leaving 15 bases of the junction unmatched. Germline CDR1 reads SGHRS; CDR2 reads YFSETQ. The CDR3 has 17 amino acids. The CDR3 loop is CASSATTGGGFGDTQYF. The CDR3 nucleotides are TGCGCCAGCAGCGCTACTACAGGGGGTGGATTTGGAGATACGCAGTATTTT.

In the case of this clone: Within the sample, other DNA sequences also encode this same CDR3. The genes are TRBV18 and TRBJ2-2; 7 bases agree with TRBD1. There are 14 residues in the CDR3. The J segment lost 3 bases and the V segment lost 3 bases, leaving 1 base of the junction unmatched. The germline CDR1 and CDR2 sequences are KGHSH and LQKENI. CDR3 sequence reads: CASSPGTDTGELFF. The CDR3, as DNA: TGTGCCAGCTCACCTGGGACAGACACCGGGGAGCTGTTTTTT.

The V call is TRBV21-1, the J call TRBJ2-3; TRBD1, the table's D call, lacks a check against the DNA. TRBV21-1 is a documented pseudogene. The CDR3 sequence is 17 residues long. The CDR3 region has the DNA TGTGCCAGCAGCAAAGCGTATCGGACAGGGTACACAGATACGCAGTATTTT. Translating it yields CASSKAYRTGYTDTQYF.

V usage is TRBV24-1 and J usage is TRBJ2-2; possibly TRBD1 for D (6 bases). The CDR3 length is 13 residues. The V end was cut by 9 bases, the J end by 0 bases, with 7 bases between. CDR1 KGHDR and CDR2 SFDVKD come from the germline V gene. In nucleotides, the CDR3 is TGTGCCACCGGGACACCGAACACCGGGGAGCTGTTTTTT. Protein: CATGTPNTGELFF.

The CDR3 bases are TGTGCCAGCAGTGAGCTACGCGACAGCTACGAGCAGTACTTC. It codes for CASSELRDSYEQYF. The chain is built from TRBV6-1 and TRBJ2-7, with D perhaps matching TRBD1 (5 bases). Between the trimmed V and J ends, which lost 3 bases and 3 bases, there was a span of 12 bases. The CDR3 runs 14 residues. The germline V gene encodes CDR1 MNHNS and CDR2 SASEGT.

This chain uses TRBV29-1 with TRBJ2-6, with D maybe TRBD1 (5 bases). The V end was cut by 4 bases, the J end by 1 base, with 14 bases between. The CDR3 totals 16 residues. Germline values: CDR1 SQVTM, CDR2 ANQGSEA. The CDR3 DNA follows: TGCAGCGTTGCCAAGTTTCCAGGGTCTGGGGCCAACGTCCTGACTTTC. Translation gives CSVAKFPGSGANVLTF. Variable domain in full (rest from reference TRBV29-1 and TRBJ2-6): SAVISQKPSRDICQRGTSLTIQCQVDSQVTMMFWYRQQPGQSLTLIATANQGSEATYESGFVIDKFPISRPNLTFSTLTVSNMSPEDSSIYLCSVAKFPGSGANVLTFGAGSRLTVL.